This passage covers 16 T cell receptor beta chains from one sample sequenced in a study of CD8+CD57+ T cells in acquired aplastic anemia. Genomic DNA acted as the template from which TCR beta VDJ combination and CDR3 sequence profiling were carried out. One entry per CDR3 protein, called by TCRdb with MiXCR from the reads. The data show some 410,000 distinct CDR3 sequences, 55% to 75% seen once. Sequencing input: sorted CD4+, CD8+, or CD8+CD57+ T cells (not recorded which) from PBMCs. Source of these receptors: a human donor in good health, serving as a control.

This clonotype was recorded once. The rearrangement uses TRBV7-9 and TRBJ2-7, with 8 bases aligning to TRBD1. Germline V gene sequence: CDR1 SEHNR, CDR2 FQNEAQ (reference sequence). The CDR3 totals 16 residues. With V trimmed by 1 base and J by 2 bases, 7 bases remained unmatched. Written as DNA, the CDR3 is TGTGCCAGCAGCTTAGAAACAGGGGGTCGAGCCTACGAGCAGTACTTC. Amino acids: CASSLETGGRAYEQYF.

This clonotype was found once. The chain recombines TRBV5-4 with TRBJ1-5; D call uncertain. The CDR3 is 15 residues long. Germline V gene lookup returns CDR1 SGHNT and CDR2 YYREEE (reference sequence). Trimming removed 0 bases at V and 2 bases at J, with 9 bases between. The CDR3 region is CASSLVGDGNQPQHF. The CDR3 bases are TGTGCCAGCAGCTTGGTCGGAGACGGCAATCAGCCCCAGCATTTT.

The chain recombines TRBV12-3 or TRBV12-4 with TRBJ1-1; D remains unclear. Trimming removed 5 bases from V and 1 base from J, with 17 bases in between. This CDR3 contains 16 residues. CDR3 sequence reads: CASSGRAADQNTEAFF. CDR3 DNA sequence: TGTGCCAGCAGTGGACGGGCGGCGGACCAGAACACTGAAGCTTTCTTT.

To note about this clonotype: One end of the junction varies from germline; a read error may be responsible. The chain couples TRBV19 to TRBJ1-1; D gene unclear. The CDR3 spans 14 residues. In germline, CDR1 is LNHDA, CDR2 SQIVND (reference sequence). Written as DNA, the CDR3 is TGTGCCAGTAGTATAGGGATGGAGAACACTGAAGCTCCCTTT. This translates into CASSIGMENTEAPF.

This clonotype was observed a few times. The chain uses TRBV19 and TRBJ2-3, with TRBD2 identical over 10 bases. Germline V lookup: CDR1 LNHDA, CDR2 SQIVND (reference sequence). The V segment lost 5 bases and the J segment 5 bases; nucleotides outside the gene matches: 7. The CDR3 sequence is 15 residues long. CDR3 nucleotide sequence: TGTGCCAGTAGTTCCAGCGGGGGGGCGGTAGATACGCAGTATTTT. Its protein product is CASSSSGGAVDTQYF.

With respect to this clonotype: At one of its ends the junction is not consistent with the germline gene, which may arise from a read error. The chain employs TRBV5-1 and TRBJ1-1, with unresolved D. The germline gives CDR1 SGHRS, CDR2 YFSETQ. The CDR3 is 12 amino acids. The CDR3 coding sequence is TGTGTCAGCAGCCGTATAAATGAAGAAGCTTTCTTT. Encoded protein: CVSSRINEEAFF.

This clonotype was counted once. Its ends do not fully match the called genes, so a read error is possible. V gene TRBV9 combines with J gene TRBJ1-1; D remains unclear. Germline V gives CDR1 SGDLS, CDR2 YYNGEE. This CDR3 spans 13 amino acids. CDR3 sequence (DNA): TGTGCCAGCGGCACCAATCAGCCCCAGCATTCTGGTTTT. As protein: CASGTNQPQHSGF.

The chain uses TRBV12-3 or TRBV12-4 and TRBJ1-2, with D uncertain. V lost 4 bases, J lost 8 bases, and 8 bases lay in between. The CDR3 consists of 11 residues. The CDR3 loop reads CASSSAGGYTF. The CDR3 DNA sequence: TGTGCCAGCAGTTCAGCCGGCGGCTACACCTTC.

The chain carries TRBV9 and TRBJ2-1, with 10 bases lining up with TRBD1. Germline V gene lookup returns CDR1 SGDLS and CDR2 YYNGEE. The V and J ends lost 4 bases and 6 bases, in that order; junction bases with no gene match: 4. CDR3 length: 14 residues. DNA for the CDR3: TGTGCCAGCAGCCCACGGACAGGGGGCAATGAGCAGTTCTTC. The encoded protein is CASSPRTGGNEQFF.

The chain links TRBV29-1 to TRBJ1-2; D is possibly TRBD1 (6 bases). CDR1 is SQVTM and CDR2 is ANQGSEA in the germline V gene. The CDR3 is made up of 13 amino acids. V lost 4 bases and J 6 bases, leaving 15 bases between the germline ends. As DNA, the CDR3 is TGCAGCGTTGGGGCAGGGCCAGGGGATGGCTACACCTTC. Protein sequence: CSVGAGPGDGYTF.

The chain has TRBV15 and TRBJ2-1; TRBD2 aligns across 7 bases. V shed 6 bases, J shed 7 bases, and the junction held 12 bases outside the gene matches. The CDR3 runs to 15 residues. Germline CDR1 reads LNHNV; CDR2 reads YYDKDF (reference sequence). CDR3: CATSGIGGGKNEQFF. CDR3 nucleotide sequence: TGTGCCACCAGTGGGATCGGGGGAGGGAAAAATGAGCAGTTCTTC. Full variable domain (missing parts from reference TRBV15 and TRBJ2-1): DAMVIQNPRYQVTQFGKPVTLSCSQTLNHNVMYWYQQKSSQAPKLLFHYYDKDFNNEADTPDNFQSRRPNTSFCFLDIRSPGLGDTAMYLCATSGIGGGKNEQFFGPGTRLTVL.

With regard to this clonotype: Since the CDR3 does not end with the conserved phenylalanine or tryptophan, this likely comes from a read error. Because the CDR3's place on the DNA is in doubt, the DNA is left out and the CDR3 is given as listed by TCRdb. The chain couples TRBV7-9 to TRBJ2-5. From germline, CDR1 is SEHNR and CDR2 FQNEAQ (reference sequence). The CDR3 contains 13 residues when both ends are counted. The CDR3 spells CASSLGIQETHYL.

This clonotype was recorded only once. A much larger clone sits a single nucleotide away, making a read error possible. This sequence joins TRBV2 and TRBJ1-2, with 11 bases fitting TRBD1. Trimming took 6 bases from V and 7 from J; bases not matched to a gene: 10. Germline V lookup: CDR1 SNHLY, CDR2 FYNNEI. The CDR3 loop spans 15 amino acids. Here the CDR3 reads CASSLERTGGGGYTF. The CDR3 DNA sequence: TGTGCCAGCAGCTTGGAGAGGACAGGGGGCGGTGGCTACACCTTC.

Details on this clonotype: Because it lacks the conserved phenylalanine or tryptophan at the end, this CDR3 is likely a read error. It is unclear where the CDR3 begins or ends on the DNA, so no DNA is shown, and the CDR3 is as TCRdb lists it. V usage is TRBV5-8 and J usage is TRBJ1-2; the tabulated D call, TRBD1, remains unverified against the DNA. The CDR3 spans 8 amino acids, including both terminal residues. The V gene's germline CDR1 is SGHTS and CDR2 YDEGEE. Here the CDR3 reads CASSFVLV.

The chain carries TRBV12-3 or TRBV12-4 and TRBJ1-2; TRBD1 matches at 10 bases. After removal of 4 bases from V and 8 bases from J, the junction contained 13 bases not matched to a gene. This CDR3 spans 16 amino acids. In nucleotides, the CDR3 is TGTGCCAGCAGTTCCAGGACAGGGGGAGTAGGTGGAGGCTACACCTTC. Amino acid sequence: CASSSRTGGVGGGYTF.

The chain uses TRBV12-3 or TRBV12-4 and TRBJ1-5; 7 bases are shared with TRBD1. This CDR3 comprises 14 residues. J gave up 7 bases and V 6 bases, and 9 bases lay outside the gene matches. The CDR3 spells CASSMSTGDQPQHF. In nucleotides, the CDR3 is TGTGCCAGCAGCATGTCCACAGGGGACCAGCCCCAGCATTTT.